A single sample is the source of the 3 T cell receptor beta chains below, sequenced in a study of T cell clusters in autoimmune cytopenias (dated by TCRdb to 2018 to 2020). Instrument on record: Illumina MiSeq. To amplify TRB rearrangements, a touch-down multiplex PCR protocol was run with the TRB-A and TRB-B primer pools combined in a single tube. TCRdb reprocessed the public reads and reports one entry per CDR3 protein sequence, without DNA. The table of this sample itemizes some 6,800 distinct CDR3 sequences. The ten largest clones represent roughly 25% of the sample. Per sample, about 250 ng of peripheral blood genomic DNA, approximately 37,500 genome equivalents, was used for TRB amplification. Sequencing used peripheral blood. These receptors were obtained from a human donor with an autoimmune cytopenia or autoimmune hepatitis (not recorded which).

This sequence joins TRBV15 and TRBJ1-5; TCRdb's assignment of TRBD1 cannot be checked, as there is no DNA. The V gene's germline CDR1 is LNHNV and CDR2 YYDKDF (reference sequence). This CDR3 has 13 amino acids. The CDR3 spells CATSRDSHQPQHF.

Considering frequency, this clonotype is medium-sized. The chain joins TRBV19 to TRBJ2-7. Germline loops: CDR1 LNHDA, CDR2 SQIVND (reference sequence). The CDR3 length is 13 residues. The CDR3 reads CASSHGRPYEQYF.

This chain's CDR3 is CATNGGGTEAFF. V is TRBV15 and J is TRBJ1-1; without DNA, the TCRdb call of TRBD1 cannot be checked. Germline values: CDR1 LNHNV, CDR2 YYDKDF (reference sequence). This CDR3 spans 12 amino acids.